What follows are 7 T cell receptor beta chains derived from one specimen sequenced in a study of T cells in Graves' hyperthyroidism and ophthalmopathy. Amplified regions were TCR beta CDR3 sequences from RNA transcripts. The HTBI primer set was used in a first-round RT-PCR of the TCR CDR3. Each CDR3 protein is one row after TCRdb ran MiXCR on the multiplex PCR reads. Altogether about 700,000 distinct CDR3 sequences are present, less than 45% being singletons, with the ten largest covering 7% to 7.5%. Sequenced input: peripheral blood or thyroid tissue (not recorded which). The receptors derive from an adult man with Graves' disease, either hyperthyroidism or ophthalmopathy (not recorded which).

The chain is built from TRBV7-2 and TRBJ2-7, with 10 bases fitting TRBD1. The V gene's germline CDR1 is SGHTA and CDR2 FQGNSA. This CDR3 is built from 16 residues. The junction had 10 bases not matched to a gene; V was cut back by 5 bases and J by 3 bases. This chain's CDR3 is CASSPFVDRGDYEQYF. DNA for the CDR3: TGTGCCAGCAGCCCCTTCGTGGACAGGGGGGACTACGAGCAGTACTTC.

The chain joins TRBV12-3 or TRBV12-4 to TRBJ1-2; possibly TRBD1 for D (5 bases). The V end lost 8 bases, the J end lost 8 bases, and 21 bases lay between the germline ends. The CDR3 is 14 amino acids. Here the CDR3 reads CASSLRLGAFGYTF. As DNA, the CDR3 is TGTGCCAGCTCTCTACGGCTCGGGGCCTTCGGCTACACCTTC.

The rearrangement uses TRBV7-2 and TRBJ2-5; no firm D call. Trimming left V 5 bases short and J 3 bases short, with 16 bases between. The V gene's germline CDR1 is SGHTA and CDR2 FQGNSA. This CDR3 region has 15 residues. The CDR3 bases are TGTGCCAGCAGCGTAGGACGCTCGGGCAAAGAGACCCAGTACTTC. Its protein product is CASSVGRSGKETQYF.

As for this clonotype: As the CDR3 is not closed by the conserved phenylalanine or tryptophan, this likely results from a read error. No DNA is shown, since the ends of the CDR3 on it are uncertain; the CDR3 is the one TCRdb lists. CDR3 in amino acids: CATSRADRGNS. The genes are TRBV15 and TRBJ1-6; the table's TRBD1 call for D was not verified on the DNA. Germline lookup yields CDR1 LNHNV and CDR2 YYDKDF (reference sequence). The CDR3 sequence runs 11 residues, both termini included.

The J gene is TRBJ1-6, the V gene TRBV15, with a tentative D call TRBD1 (5 bases). V lost 4 bases and J 13 bases, leaving 20 bases between the germline ends. Germline lookup yields CDR1 LNHNV and CDR2 YYDKDF (reference sequence). The CDR3 has 15 residues. For the CDR3, the DNA is TGTGCCACCAGCACCGGGACTGGGGAAGATCCCCCCCTCCACTTT. This codes for CATSTGTGEDPPLHF.

Concerning this clonotype itself: With a much larger clone just one base away, this may be a read error. V is TRBV7-9 and J is TRBJ2-6, with TRBD1 as a possible D gene (5 bases). Deletions cut 9 bases from V and 2 bases from J, with 20 bases between. The germline V gene has CDR1 SEHNR and CDR2 FQNEAQ (reference sequence). The CDR3 sequence is 17 residues long. DNA of the CDR3: TGTGCCAGGCATCAGGCTTCCGGCAGGGCTGGGGCCAACGTCCTGACTTTC. It codes for CARHQASGRAGANVLTF.

This sequence joins TRBV10-3 and TRBJ1-2, with D unclear. Germline CDR1 is ENHRY and CDR2 is SYGVKD. Trimming shortened V by 4 bases and J by 7 bases, and 7 bases separated the two germline ends. This CDR3 is 11 amino acids long. CDR3 sequence reads: CAISAWGGYTF. The CDR3 bases are TGTGCCATCAGTGCGTGGGGTGGCTACACCTTC.